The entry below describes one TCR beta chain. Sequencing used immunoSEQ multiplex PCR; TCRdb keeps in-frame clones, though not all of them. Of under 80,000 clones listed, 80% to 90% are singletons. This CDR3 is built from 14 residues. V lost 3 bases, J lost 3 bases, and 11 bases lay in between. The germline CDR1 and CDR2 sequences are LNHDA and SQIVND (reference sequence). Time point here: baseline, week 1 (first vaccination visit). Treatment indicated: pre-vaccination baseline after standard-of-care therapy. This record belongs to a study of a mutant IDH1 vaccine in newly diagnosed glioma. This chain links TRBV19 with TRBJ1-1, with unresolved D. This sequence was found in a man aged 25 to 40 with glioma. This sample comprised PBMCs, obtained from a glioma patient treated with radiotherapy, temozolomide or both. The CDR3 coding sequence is TGTGCCAGTAGTATGGTCGCCCGGCACACTGAAGCTTTCTTT. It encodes CASSMVARHTEAFF.